Listed below are T cell receptor beta chains from one sample, sequenced in a study of shared clonotypes between healthy human individuals. Measured with immunoSEQ multiplex PCR; TCRdb has only the in-frame clones, and not every one. This sample has 600,000 or so clones, with about 98% found just once. Sequencing was carried out using naive CD8+ T cells sorted from blood. Receptors were obtained from a young man in good health. Both conserved end residues are part of each CDR3. The order of the fields is clone size, V gene, D gene, J gene, CDR3 protein, CDR3 DNA. A D gene is named only where the DNA matches it firmly. Clone size appears in some rows only: once, few, many, or a class for an expanded clone.

>NA|TRBV6-5|NA|TRBJ1-1
CASRGGAGTEAFF
TGTGCCAGCCGGGGGGGGGCAGGCACTGAAGCTTTCTTT
>NA|TRBV5-1|NA|TRBJ2-3
CASSFRVDRPDTQYF
TGCGCCAGCTCATTCAGGGTGGACCGTCCAGATACGCAGTATTTT
>NA|TRBV6-6|NA|TRBJ2-6
CASSYSSSGANVLTF
TGTGCCAGCAGTTACTCGAGCTCTGGGGCCAACGTCCTGACTTTC
>NA|TRBV27|NA|TRBJ2-1
CASSLDSYNEQFF
TGTGCCAGCAGTTTGGACAGCTACAATGAGCAGTTCTTC
>NA|TRBV28|TRBD1|TRBJ2-7
CASSYPLGQRVEQYF
TGTGCCAGCAGTTATCCCCTGGGACAGAGGGTAGAGCAGTACTTC
>NA|TRBV6-1|NA|TRBJ2-7
CASSTRGSSYEQYF
TGTGCCAGCAGTACCCGGGGGAGCTCCTACGAGCAGTACTTC
>NA|TRBV6-6|NA|TRBJ2-7
CASSWEYEQYF
TGTGCCAGCAGTTGGGAGTACGAGCAGTACTTC
>NA|TRBV7-9|NA|TRBJ2-7
CASSPPEGLAYEQYF
TGTGCCAGCAGCCCCCCCGAGGGACTTGCCTACGAGCAGTACTTC
>NA|TRBV11-2|TRBD2|TRBJ2-1
CASSRELAGGNNEQFF
TGTGCCAGCAGCCGAGAATTAGCGGGAGGTAACAATGAGCAGTTCTTC
>NA|TRBV7-9|TRBD2|TRBJ2-3
CASSLGLAGVDTQYF
TGTGCCAGCAGCTTAGGACTAGCGGGAGTAGATACGCAGTATTTT
>NA|TRBV7-6|NA|TRBJ2-5
CASSLRQTTQETQYF
TGTGCCAGCAGCCTCCGACAGACTACTCAAGAGACCCAGTACTTC
>NA|TRBV5-4|TRBD2|TRBJ2-7
CASSPFAGGLDEQYF
TGTGCCAGCAGCCCCTTTGCGGGAGGGCTCGACGAGCAGTACTTC
>NA|TRBV9|NA|TRBJ2-7
CASSALGKDYEQYF
TGTGCCAGCAGCGCTCTGGGGAAGGATTACGAGCAGTACTTC
>once|TRBV5-5|NA|TRBJ2-1
CASSLDGSSYNEQFF
TGTGCCAGCAGCCTCGACGGGAGCTCCTACAATGAGCAGTTCTTC
>NA|TRBV7-8|NA|TRBJ1-4
CASSLDIEKLFF
TGTGCCAGCAGCTTAGATATTGAAAAACTGTTTTTT
>NA|TRBV28|NA|TRBJ2-7
CASSSGLLSSYEQYF
TGTGCCAGCAGCTCGGGGTTGCTTAGCTCCTACGAGCAGTACTTC
>NA|TRBV7-9|NA|TRBJ1-2
CASNPLGPNYGYTF
TGTGCCAGCAACCCCTTAGGGCCTAACTATGGCTACACCTTC
>once|TRBV5-1|NA|TRBJ2-1
CASSLGLSSYNEQFF
TGCGCCAGCAGCTTGGGTCTAAGCTCCTACAATGAGCAGTTCTTC
>NA|TRBV29-1|NA|TRBJ1-1
CSARMREPEAFF
TGCAGCGCCCGAATGCGGGAACCTGAAGCTTTCTTT
>NA|TRBV27|NA|TRBJ1-1
CASSLVQGHTEAFF
TGTGCCAGCAGTTTAGTACAGGGCCACACTGAAGCTTTCTTT
>NA|TRBV27|TRBD1|TRBJ2-7
CASSFNRDRGTFEQYF
TGTGCCAGCAGTTTTAACCGCGACAGGGGGACCTTCGAGCAGTACTTC
>NA|TRBV19|TRBD1|TRBJ1-1
CASSNPPGQGGYNTEAFF
TGTGCCAGTAGTAATCCTCCCGGACAGGGGGGCTATAACACTGAAGCTTTCTTT
>NA|TRBV5-1|NA|TRBJ2-3
CASSPALSQVADTQYF
TGCGCCAGCAGCCCAGCGCTATCTCAAGTAGCGGATACGCAGTATTTT
>once|TRBV27|NA|TRBJ2-5
CASSPLPGLQETQYF
TGTGCCAGCAGTCCGCTGCCGGGACTCCAAGAGACCCAGTACTTC
>once|TRBV9|NA|TRBJ2-7
CASSPSQAAAYEQYF
TGTGCCAGCAGCCCCAGCCAAGCCGCGGCCTACGAGCAGTACTTC
>NA|TRBV30|NA|TRBJ1-3
CAWSLGSGNTIYF
TGTGCCTGGAGTCTGGGATCTGGAAACACCATATATTTT
>NA|TRBV7-9|NA|TRBJ1-2
CASSSSGGRGYGYTF
TGTGCCAGCAGCTCCTCGGGGGGCCGTGGATATGGCTACACCTTC
>NA|TRBV6-8|TRBD2|TRBJ2-7
CASSFIGVAGLTSGSYEQYF
TGTGCCAGCAGTTTTATCGGGGTAGCAGGCTTAACTAGCGGCTCCTACGAGCAGTACTTC
>NA|TRBV11-2|NA|TRBJ2-5
CASIPDTYQETQYF
TGTGCCAGCATCCCGGACACGTACCAAGAGACCCAGTACTTC
>NA|TRBV14|NA|TRBJ2-7
CASSHSQPGEQYF
TGTGCCAGCAGCCACTCCCAACCCGGGGAGCAGTACTTC
>NA|TRBV27|NA|TRBJ2-7
CASSLRFSYEQYF
TGTGCCAGCAGTTTACGCTTCTCCTACGAGCAGTACTTC
>NA|TRBV29-1|NA|TRBJ2-3
CSVVDSTDTQYF
TGCAGCGTAGTAGACAGCACAGATACGCAGTATTTT
>NA|TRBV5-1|NA|TRBJ2-5
CASTAVADKGETQYF
TGCGCCAGCACCGCGGTTGCGGATAAGGGGGAGACCCAGTACTTC
>NA|TRBV30|NA|TRBJ2-1
CAWKIYNEQFF
TGTGCCTGGAAAATATACAATGAGCAGTTCTTC
>NA|TRBV6-1|NA|TRBJ2-5
CASSEVGDQETQYF
TGTGCCAGCAGTGAAGTTGGGGACCAGGAGACCCAGTACTTC
>NA|TRBV7-8|NA|TRBJ2-1
CASSLELNEQFF
TGTGCCAGCAGCTTAGAACTAAATGAGCAGTTCTTC
>NA|TRBV27|NA|TRBJ2-7
CASSLTPSLSYEQYF
TGTGCCAGCAGTTTAACACCGTCCCTGTCCTACGAGCAGTACTTC
>NA|TRBV27|TRBD1|TRBJ1-2
CASGPGQGRYGYTF
TGTGCCAGCGGACCGGGACAGGGAAGGTATGGCTACACCTTC
>NA|TRBV9|NA|TRBJ2-5
CASSPDGETQYF
TGTGCCAGCAGCCCGGACGGGGAGACCCAGTACTTC
>NA|TRBV28|NA|TRBJ2-1
CASSLVAYYNEQFF
TGTGCCAGCAGTTTAGTGGCTTATTACAATGAGCAGTTCTTC
>NA|TRBV25-1|NA|TRBJ1-4
CASSEAQRTNEKLFF
TGTGCCAGCAGTGAAGCCCAGAGAACTAATGAAAAACTGTTTTTT